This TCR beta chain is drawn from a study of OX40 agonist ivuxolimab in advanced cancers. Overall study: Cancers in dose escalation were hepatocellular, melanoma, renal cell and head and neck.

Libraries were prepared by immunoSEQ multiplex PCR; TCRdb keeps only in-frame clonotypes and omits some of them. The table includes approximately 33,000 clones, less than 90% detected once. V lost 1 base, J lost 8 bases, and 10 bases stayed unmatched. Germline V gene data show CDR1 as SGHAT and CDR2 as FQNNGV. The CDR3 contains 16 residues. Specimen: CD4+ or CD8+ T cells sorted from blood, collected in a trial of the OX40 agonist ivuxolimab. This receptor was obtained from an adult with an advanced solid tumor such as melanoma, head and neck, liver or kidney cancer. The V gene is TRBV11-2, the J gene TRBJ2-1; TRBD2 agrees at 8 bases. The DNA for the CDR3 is TGTGCCAGCAGCTTAGCGGGAGGGTCTAGAGGGCATGAGCAGTTCTTC. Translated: CASSLAGGSRGHEQFF.